The entry that follows covers one TCR beta chain sequence. Germline assignment: CDR1 SGDLS and CDR2 YYNGEE. V was trimmed by 3 bases and J by 2 bases, leaving 8 bases between them. This CDR3 is 13 amino acids long. Under the authors' procedure: The authors estimated nucleated cell counts from reference gene primer amplification. TCRdb's copy holds only in-frame clones and misses some; the assay was immunoSEQ multiplex PCR. That table supplies the V and J calls and clone size; D and trimming were determined from the DNA. Here the sample spans hundreds of thousands of clones, nearly 90% being singletons. The source of the sample is a study of blood T cell repertoires in COVID-19. About the research overall: The analysed material was cDNA or gDNA that came from T cells, B-cell-depleted T cells, or PBMCs.

Residents of 24 US areas, aged about 18 to 95 years, made up the participants. Each participant's cohort was designated according to participant-reported clinical history. This TCR derives from a woman under 30 with acute COVID-19. This rearrangement joins TRBV9 to TRBJ2-5, with D perhaps matching TRBD2 (6 bases). The source material was PBMCs or T cells enriched from blood (not recorded which). The DNA for the CDR3 is TGTGCCAGCAGCGGGGAGGCGCAAGAGACCCAGTACTTC. Its protein product is CASSGEAQETQYF.